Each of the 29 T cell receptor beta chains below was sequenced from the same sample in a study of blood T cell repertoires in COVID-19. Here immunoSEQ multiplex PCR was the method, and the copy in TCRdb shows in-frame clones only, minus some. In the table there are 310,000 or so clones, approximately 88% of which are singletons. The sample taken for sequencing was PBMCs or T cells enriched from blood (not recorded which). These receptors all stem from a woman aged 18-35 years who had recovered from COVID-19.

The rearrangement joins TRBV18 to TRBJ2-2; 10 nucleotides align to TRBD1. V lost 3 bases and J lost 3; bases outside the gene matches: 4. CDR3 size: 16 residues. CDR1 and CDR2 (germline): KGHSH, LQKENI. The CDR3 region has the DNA TGTGCCAGCTCACCTATGACAGGGGGCTACACCGGGGAGCTGTTTTTT. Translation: CASSPMTGGYTGELFF.

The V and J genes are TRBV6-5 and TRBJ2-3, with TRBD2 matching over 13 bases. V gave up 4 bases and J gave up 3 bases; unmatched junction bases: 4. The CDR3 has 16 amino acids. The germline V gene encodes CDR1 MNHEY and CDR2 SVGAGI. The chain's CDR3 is CASSSSLAGGTDTQYF. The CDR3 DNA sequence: TGTGCCAGCAGTTCCTCACTAGCGGGAGGGACAGATACGCAGTATTTT.

The CDR3 DNA reads as TGTGCCAGCAATATACAGGGCTTGAGCAATCAGCCCCAGCATTTT. It codes for CASNIQGLSNQPQHF. This rearrangement joins TRBV2 to TRBJ1-5, with D possibly matching TRBD1 (6 bases). In germline, CDR1 is SNHLY, CDR2 FYNNEI. CDR3 length: 15 residues. Trimming removed 7 bases at V and 1 base at J, with 14 bases between.

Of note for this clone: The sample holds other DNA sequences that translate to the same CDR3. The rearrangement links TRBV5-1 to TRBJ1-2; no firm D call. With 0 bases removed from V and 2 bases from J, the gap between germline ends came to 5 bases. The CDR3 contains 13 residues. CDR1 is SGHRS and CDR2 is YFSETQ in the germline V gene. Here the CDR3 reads CASSLGQNYGYTF. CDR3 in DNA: TGCGCCAGCAGCTTGGGCCAGAACTATGGCTACACCTTC.

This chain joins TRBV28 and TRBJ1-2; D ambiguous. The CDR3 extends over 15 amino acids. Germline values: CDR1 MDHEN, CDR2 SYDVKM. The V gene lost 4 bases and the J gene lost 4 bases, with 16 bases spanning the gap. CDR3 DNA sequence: TGTGCCAGCAGTTCACCCCCAGAAATCAGCTATGGCTACACCTTC. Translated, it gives CASSSPPEISYGYTF.

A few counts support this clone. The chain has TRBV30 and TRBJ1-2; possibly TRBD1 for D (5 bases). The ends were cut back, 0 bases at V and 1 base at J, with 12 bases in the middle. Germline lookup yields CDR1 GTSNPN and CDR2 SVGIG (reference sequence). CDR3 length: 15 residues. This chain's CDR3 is CAWSVGGSNNYGYTF. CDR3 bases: TGTGCCTGGAGTGTGGGGGGTTCCAATAACTATGGCTACACCTTC.

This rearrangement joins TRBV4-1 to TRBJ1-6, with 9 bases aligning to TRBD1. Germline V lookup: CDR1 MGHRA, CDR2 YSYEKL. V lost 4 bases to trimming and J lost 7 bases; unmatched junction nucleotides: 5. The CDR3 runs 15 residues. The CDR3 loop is CASSLGTGRNSPLHF. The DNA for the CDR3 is TGCGCCAGCAGCCTCGGGACAGGGCGGAATTCACCCCTCCACTTT.

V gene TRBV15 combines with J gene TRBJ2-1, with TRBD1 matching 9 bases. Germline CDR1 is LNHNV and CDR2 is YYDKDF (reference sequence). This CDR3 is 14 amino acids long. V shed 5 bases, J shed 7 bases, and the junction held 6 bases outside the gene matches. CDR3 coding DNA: TGTGCCACCAGCGAGGACAGGGGTTTAAATGAGCAGTTCTTC. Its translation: CATSEDRGLNEQFF.

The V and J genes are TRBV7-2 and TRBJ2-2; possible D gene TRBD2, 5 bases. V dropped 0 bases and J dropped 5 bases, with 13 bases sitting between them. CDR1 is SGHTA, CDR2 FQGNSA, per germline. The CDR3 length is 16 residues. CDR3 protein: CASSLAQTPGTGELFF. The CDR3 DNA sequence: TGTGCCAGCAGCTTAGCTCAGACCCCGGGGACCGGGGAGCTGTTTTTT.

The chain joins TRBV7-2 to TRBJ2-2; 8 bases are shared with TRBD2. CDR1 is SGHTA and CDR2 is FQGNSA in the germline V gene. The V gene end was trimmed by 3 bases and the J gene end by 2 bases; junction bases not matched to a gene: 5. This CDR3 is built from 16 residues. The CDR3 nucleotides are TGTGCCAGCAGCTTTGTCCTAGCGGGTAACACCGGGGAGCTGTTTTTT. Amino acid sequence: CASSFVLAGNTGELFF. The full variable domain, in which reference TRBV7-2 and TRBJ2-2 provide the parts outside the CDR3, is GAGVSQSPSNKVTEKGKDVELRCDPISGHTALYWYRQSLGQGLEFLIYFQGNSAPDKSGLPSDRFSAERTGGSVSTLTIQRTQQEDSAVYLCASSFVLAGNTGELFFGEGSRLTVL.

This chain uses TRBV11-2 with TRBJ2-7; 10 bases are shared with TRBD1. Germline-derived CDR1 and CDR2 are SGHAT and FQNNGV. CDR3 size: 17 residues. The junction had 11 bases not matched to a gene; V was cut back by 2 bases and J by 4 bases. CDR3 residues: CASSLRDRDRGPYEQYF. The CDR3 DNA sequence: TGTGCCAGCAGCTTAAGAGACCGGGACAGGGGACCTTACGAGCAGTACTTC.

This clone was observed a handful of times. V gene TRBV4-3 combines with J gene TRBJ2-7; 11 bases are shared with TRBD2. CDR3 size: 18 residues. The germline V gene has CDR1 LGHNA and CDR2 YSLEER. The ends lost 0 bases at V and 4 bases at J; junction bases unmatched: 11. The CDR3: CASSQEGPTSGNVYEQYF. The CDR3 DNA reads TGCGCCAGCAGCCAAGAAGGACCGACTAGCGGGAACGTTTACGAGCAGTACTTC.

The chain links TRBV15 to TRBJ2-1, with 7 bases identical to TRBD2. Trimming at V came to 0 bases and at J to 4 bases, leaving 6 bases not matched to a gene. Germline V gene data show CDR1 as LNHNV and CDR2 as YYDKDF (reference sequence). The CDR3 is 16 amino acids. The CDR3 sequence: CATSRDNSGAYNEQFF. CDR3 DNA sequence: TGTGCCACCAGCAGAGATAACAGCGGGGCGTACAATGAGCAGTTCTTC.

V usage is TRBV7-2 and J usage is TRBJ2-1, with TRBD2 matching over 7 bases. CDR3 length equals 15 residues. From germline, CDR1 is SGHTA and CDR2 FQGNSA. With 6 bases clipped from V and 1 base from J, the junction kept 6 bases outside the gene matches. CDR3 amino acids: CASRSTSVSYNEQFF. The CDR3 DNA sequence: TGTGCCAGCAGATCCACTAGCGTGTCCTACAATGAGCAGTTCTTC.

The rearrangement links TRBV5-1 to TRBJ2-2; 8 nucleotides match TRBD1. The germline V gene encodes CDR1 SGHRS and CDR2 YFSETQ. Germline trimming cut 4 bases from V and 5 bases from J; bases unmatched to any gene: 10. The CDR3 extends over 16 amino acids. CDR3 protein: CASSVLRGPGTGELFF. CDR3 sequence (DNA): TGCGCCAGCAGCGTACTCAGGGGGCCGGGGACCGGGGAGCTGTTTTTT.

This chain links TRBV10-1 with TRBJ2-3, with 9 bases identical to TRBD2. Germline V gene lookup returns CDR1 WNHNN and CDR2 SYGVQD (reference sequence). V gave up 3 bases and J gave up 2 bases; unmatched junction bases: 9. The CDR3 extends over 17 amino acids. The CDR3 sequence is CASSEDLAGPSTDTQYF. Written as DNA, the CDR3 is TGCGCCAGCAGTGAAGACCTAGCGGGACCCTCCACAGATACGCAGTATTTT.

The CDR3 region has the DNA TGTGCCAGCAGCACGAACCTCAGGGGCTCCCAGTACTTC. This codes for CASSTNLRGSQYF. The chain employs TRBV7-9 and TRBJ2-4; perhaps TRBD1 as D (6 bases). This CDR3 is built from 13 residues. Trimming took off 5 bases at V and 13 bases at J, with 18 bases between the two ends. Per the germline V gene, CDR1 is SEHNR and CDR2 is FQNEAQ (reference sequence).

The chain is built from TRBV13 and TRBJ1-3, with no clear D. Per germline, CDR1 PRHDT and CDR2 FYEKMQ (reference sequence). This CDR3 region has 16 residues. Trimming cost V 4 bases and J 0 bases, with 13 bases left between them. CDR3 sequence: CASSYKVGSSGNTIYF. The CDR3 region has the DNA TGTGCCAGCAGCTACAAGGTGGGCAGCTCTGGAAACACCATATATTTT.

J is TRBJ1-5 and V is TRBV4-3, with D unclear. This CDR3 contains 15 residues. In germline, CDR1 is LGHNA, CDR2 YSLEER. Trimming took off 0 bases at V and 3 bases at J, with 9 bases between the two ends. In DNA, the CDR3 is TGCGCCAGCAGCCAAGATCGGGATACCAATCAGCCCCAGCATTTT. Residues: CASSQDRDTNQPQHF.

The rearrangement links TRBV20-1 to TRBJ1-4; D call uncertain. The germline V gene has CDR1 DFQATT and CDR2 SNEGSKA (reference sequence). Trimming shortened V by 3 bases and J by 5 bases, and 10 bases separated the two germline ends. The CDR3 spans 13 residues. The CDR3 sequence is CSASFGRNEKLFF. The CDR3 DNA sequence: TGCAGTGCTAGTTTCGGTCGGAATGAAAAACTGTTTTTT.

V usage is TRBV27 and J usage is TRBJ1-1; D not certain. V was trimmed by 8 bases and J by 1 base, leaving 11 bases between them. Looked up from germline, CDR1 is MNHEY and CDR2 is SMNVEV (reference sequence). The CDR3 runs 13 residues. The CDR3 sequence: CASLGSWNTEAFF. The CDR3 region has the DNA TGTGCCAGCCTGGGGAGCTGGAACACTGAAGCTTTCTTT.

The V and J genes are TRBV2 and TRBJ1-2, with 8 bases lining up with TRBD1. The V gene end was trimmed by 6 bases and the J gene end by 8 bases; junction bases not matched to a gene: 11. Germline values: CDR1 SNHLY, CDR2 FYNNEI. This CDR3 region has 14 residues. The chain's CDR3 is CASRGAQGVGGYTF. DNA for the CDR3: TGTGCCAGCAGGGGGGCACAGGGGGTTGGCGGCTACACCTTC. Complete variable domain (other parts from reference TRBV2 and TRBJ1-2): EPEVTQTPSHQVTQMGQEVILRCVPISNHLYFYWYRQILGQKVEFLVSFYNNEISEKSEIFDDQFSVERPDGSNFTLKIRSTKLEDSAMYFCASRGAQGVGGYTFGSGTRLTVV.

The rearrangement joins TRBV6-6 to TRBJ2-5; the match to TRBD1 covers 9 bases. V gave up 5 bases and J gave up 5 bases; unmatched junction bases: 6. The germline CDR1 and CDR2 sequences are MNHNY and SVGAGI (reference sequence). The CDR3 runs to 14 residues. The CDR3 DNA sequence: TGTGCCAGCAGTGTACAGGGGGCAGGGGAGACCCAGTACTTC. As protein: CASSVQGAGETQYF.

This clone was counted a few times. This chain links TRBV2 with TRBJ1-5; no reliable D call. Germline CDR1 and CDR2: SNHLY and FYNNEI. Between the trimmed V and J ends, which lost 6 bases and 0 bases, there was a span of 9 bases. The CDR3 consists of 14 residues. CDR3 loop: CASRFTDSNQPQHF. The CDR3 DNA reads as TGTGCCAGCAGGTTTACAGATAGCAATCAGCCCCAGCATTTT.

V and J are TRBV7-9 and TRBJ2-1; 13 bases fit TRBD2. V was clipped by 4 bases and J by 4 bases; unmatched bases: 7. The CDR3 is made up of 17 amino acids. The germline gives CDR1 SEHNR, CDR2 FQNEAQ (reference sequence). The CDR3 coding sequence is TGTGCCAGCAGCTCCAGGACTAGCGGGAGTCGGTACAATGAGCAGTTCTTC. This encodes CASSSRTSGSRYNEQFF.

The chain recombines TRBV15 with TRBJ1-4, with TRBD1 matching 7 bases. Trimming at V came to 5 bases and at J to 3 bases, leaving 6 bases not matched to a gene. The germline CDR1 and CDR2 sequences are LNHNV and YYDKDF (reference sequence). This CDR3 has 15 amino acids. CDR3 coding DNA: TGTGCCACCAGCGACCCGACAGGGCCTAATGAAAAACTGTTTTTT. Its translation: CATSDPTGPNEKLFF.

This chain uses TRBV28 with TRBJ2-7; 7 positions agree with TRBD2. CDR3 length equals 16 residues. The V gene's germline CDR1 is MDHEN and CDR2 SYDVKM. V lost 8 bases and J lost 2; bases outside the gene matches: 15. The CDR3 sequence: CASLPLRLASPYEQYF. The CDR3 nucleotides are TGTGCCAGCCTCCCCCTCCGACTAGCTTCCCCCTACGAGCAGTACTTC.

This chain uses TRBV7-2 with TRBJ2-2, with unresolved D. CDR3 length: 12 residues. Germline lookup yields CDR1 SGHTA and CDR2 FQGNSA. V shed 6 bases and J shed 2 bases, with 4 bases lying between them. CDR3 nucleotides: TGTGCCAGCAGTCATAACACCGGGGAGCTGTTTTTT. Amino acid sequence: CASSHNTGELFF.

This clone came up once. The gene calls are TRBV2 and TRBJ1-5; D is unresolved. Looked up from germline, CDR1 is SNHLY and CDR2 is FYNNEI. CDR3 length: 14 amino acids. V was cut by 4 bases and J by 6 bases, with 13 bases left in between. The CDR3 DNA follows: TGTGCCAGCAGTGGGACGGGGTTGGGTCAGCCCCAGCATTTT. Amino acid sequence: CASSGTGLGQPQHF.